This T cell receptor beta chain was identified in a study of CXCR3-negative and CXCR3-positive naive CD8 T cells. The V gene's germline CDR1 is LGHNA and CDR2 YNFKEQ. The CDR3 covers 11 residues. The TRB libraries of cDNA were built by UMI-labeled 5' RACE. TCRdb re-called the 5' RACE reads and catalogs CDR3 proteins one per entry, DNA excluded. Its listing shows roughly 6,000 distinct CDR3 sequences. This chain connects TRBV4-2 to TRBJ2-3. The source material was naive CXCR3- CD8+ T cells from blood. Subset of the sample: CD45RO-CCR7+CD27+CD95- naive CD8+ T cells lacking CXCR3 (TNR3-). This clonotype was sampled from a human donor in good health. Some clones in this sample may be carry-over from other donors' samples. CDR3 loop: CASREADTQYF.